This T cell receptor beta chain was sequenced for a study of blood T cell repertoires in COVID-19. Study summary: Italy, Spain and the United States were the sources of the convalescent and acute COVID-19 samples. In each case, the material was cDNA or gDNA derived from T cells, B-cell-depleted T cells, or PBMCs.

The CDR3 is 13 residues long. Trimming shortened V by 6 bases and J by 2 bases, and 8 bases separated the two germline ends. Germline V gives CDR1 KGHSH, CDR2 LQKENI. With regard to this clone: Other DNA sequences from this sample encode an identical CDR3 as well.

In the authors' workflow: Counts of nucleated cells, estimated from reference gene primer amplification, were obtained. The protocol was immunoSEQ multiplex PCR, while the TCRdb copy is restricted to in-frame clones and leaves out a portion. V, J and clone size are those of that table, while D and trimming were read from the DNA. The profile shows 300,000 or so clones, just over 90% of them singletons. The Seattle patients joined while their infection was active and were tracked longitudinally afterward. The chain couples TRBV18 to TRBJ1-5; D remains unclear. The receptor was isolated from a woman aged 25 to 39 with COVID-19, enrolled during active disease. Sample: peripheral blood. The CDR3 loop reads CASSPQGNQPQHF. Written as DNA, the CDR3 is TGTGCCAGCTCCCCGCAGGGCAATCAGCCCCAGCATTTT.